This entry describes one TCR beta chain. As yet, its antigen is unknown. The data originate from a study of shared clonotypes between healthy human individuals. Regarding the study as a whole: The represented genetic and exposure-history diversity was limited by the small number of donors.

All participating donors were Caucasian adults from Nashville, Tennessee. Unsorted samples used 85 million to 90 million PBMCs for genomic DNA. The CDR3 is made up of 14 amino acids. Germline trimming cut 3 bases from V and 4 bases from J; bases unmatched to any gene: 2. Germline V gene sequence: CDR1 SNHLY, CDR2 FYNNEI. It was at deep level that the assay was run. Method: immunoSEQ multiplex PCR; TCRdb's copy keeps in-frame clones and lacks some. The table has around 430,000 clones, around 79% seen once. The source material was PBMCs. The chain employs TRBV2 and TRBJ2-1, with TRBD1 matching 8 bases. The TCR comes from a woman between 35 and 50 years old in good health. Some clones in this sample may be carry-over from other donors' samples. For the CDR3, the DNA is TGTGCCAGCAGTGACCGGGACAGGTACAATGAGCAGTTCTTC. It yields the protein CASSDRDRYNEQFF.